Following are 18 T cell receptor beta chains from one sample sequenced in a study of shared clonotypes between healthy human individuals. Sequenced by immunoSEQ multiplex PCR; TCRdb stores in-frame clones only, minus some. The sample contains hundreds of thousands of clones, 70% to 80% of which appear only once. The sample taken for sequencing was PBMCs. Receptors originate from a middle-aged woman in good health. Some clones in this sample may be carry-over from other donors' samples.

This clone was seen a handful of times. V gene TRBV10-1 combines with J gene TRBJ2-3; D may correspond to TRBD1 or TRBD2 (5 bases each). The CDR3 has 13 amino acids. V was cut by 6 bases and J by 6 bases, with 13 bases left in between. Germline CDR1 is WNHNN and CDR2 is SYGVQD (reference sequence). The CDR3 DNA reads TGCGCCAGCAGCTTCGGGACCCCGGATACGCAGTATTTT. Its translation: CASSFGTPDTQYF.

V usage is TRBV27 and J usage is TRBJ2-3, with D perhaps matching TRBD1 (6 bases). The germline V gene has CDR1 MNHEY and CDR2 SMNVEV (reference sequence). The CDR3 totals 15 residues. V lost 5 bases and J lost 2, with 14 bases in between. The DNA of the CDR3 is TGTGCCAGCAGTACCCGCAGGGGATACACAGATACGCAGTATTTT. This codes for CASSTRRGYTDTQYF.

The chain joins TRBV5-4 to TRBJ2-3, with TRBD2 identical over 14 bases. The germline V gene has CDR1 SGHNT and CDR2 YYREEE (reference sequence). CDR3 length: 18 amino acids. V lost 1 base and J lost 1; bases outside the gene matches: 5. As DNA, the CDR3 is TGTGCCAGCAGCTTGCCGGGACTAGCGGGAGCTGGCACAGATACGCAGTATTTT. Amino acids: CASSLPGLAGAGTDTQYF.

The chain carries TRBV5-4 and TRBJ2-3, with 14 bases fitting TRBD2. CDR3 length equals 18 residues. With V trimmed by 0 bases and J by 5 bases, 8 bases remained unmatched. Looked up from germline, CDR1 is SGHNT and CDR2 is YYREEE (reference sequence). CDR3 sequence: CASSLDAGLAGVRDTQYF. As DNA, the CDR3 is TGTGCCAGCAGCTTGGACGCGGGACTAGCGGGAGTTCGAGATACGCAGTATTTT.

This rearrangement joins TRBV6-5 to TRBJ2-3; TRBD1 is a possible D gene (6 bases). This CDR3 has 15 residues. Trimming shortened V by 5 bases and J by 3 bases, and 15 bases separated the two germline ends. CDR1 and CDR2 (germline): MNHEY, SVGAGI. Here the CDR3 reads CASSTPQGGTDTQYF. CDR3 in DNA: TGTGCCAGCAGTACCCCACAGGGCGGGACAGATACGCAGTATTTT.

This clone was seen a handful of times. The V gene is TRBV6-1, the J gene TRBJ2-1; 10 positions agree with TRBD2. V shed 2 bases and J 9 bases; nucleotides not matched to a gene: 7. In germline, CDR1 is MNHNS, CDR2 SASEGT. There are 15 residues in the CDR3. CDR3 protein: CASSESGRAVGEQFF. The DNA for the CDR3 is TGTGCCAGCAGTGAAAGCGGGAGGGCCGTCGGTGAGCAGTTCTTC.

To note about this clone: Other DNA sequences of this sample code for an identical CDR3. The gene calls are TRBV27 and TRBJ2-7; TRBD1 matches 8 bases. CDR3 length: 14 amino acids. V shed 6 bases and J 4 bases; nucleotides not matched to a gene: 8. Germline V gives CDR1 MNHEY, CDR2 SMNVEV (reference sequence). In DNA, the CDR3 is TGTGCCAGCAGCCTAGGGACAGGACGGTACGAGCAGTACTTC. This codes for CASSLGTGRYEQYF.

CDR3 in amino acids: CASSALTYNEQFF. The CDR3 region has the DNA TGTGCCAGCAGCGCGCTAACCTACAATGAGCAGTTCTTC. This chain joins TRBV7-3 and TRBJ2-1; the D is unclear. This CDR3 region has 13 residues. Germline values: CDR1 SGHTA, CDR2 FQGTGA. Deletions cut 5 bases from V and 2 bases from J, with 7 bases between.

The chain carries TRBV14 and TRBJ2-2, with D unclear. The CDR3 length is 16 residues. Trimming removed 1 base from V and 4 bases from J, with 13 bases in between. The germline V gene has CDR1 SGHDN and CDR2 FVKESK. The CDR3: CASSQASSLATGELFF. CDR3 in DNA: TGTGCCAGCAGCCAAGCGAGTTCCTTGGCCACCGGGGAGCTGTTTTTT.

The V and J genes are TRBV21-1 and TRBJ2-1; TRBD2, as called in the table, went unchecked against the DNA. TRBV21-1 is a known pseudogene. This CDR3 comprises 20 residues. The CDR3 DNA follows: TGTGCCAGCAGCAAAGTGGAGGGACTAGCGGGACAGTTATCCTACAATGAGCAGTTCTTC. Protein: CASSKVEGLAGQLSYNEQFF.

The gene calls are TRBV14 and TRBJ1-1, with 7 bases that match TRBD1. V shed 3 bases, J shed 4 bases, and the junction held 5 bases outside the gene matches. CDR3 length: 14 amino acids. Per germline, CDR1 SGHDN and CDR2 FVKESK. The CDR3 DNA reads as TGTGCCAGCAGCCAGTACAGGGGCGGCACTGAAGCTTTCTTT. Encoded protein: CASSQYRGGTEAFF.

This clone was found once. This sequence joins TRBV6-4 and TRBJ2-1; D not certain. Germline CDR1 MRHNA, CDR2 SNTAGT. The CDR3 totals 14 residues. Trimming stripped 7 bases from V and 5 bases from J, with 15 bases between. This chain's CDR3 is CASKAIFSNNEQFF. Here the CDR3 DNA reads TGTGCCAGCAAAGCCATTTTCTCAAACAATGAGCAGTTCTTC.

The V gene is TRBV27, the J gene TRBJ1-2; TRBD1 matches at 7 bases. The junction had 12 bases not matched to a gene; V was cut back by 6 bases and J by 8 bases. The CDR3 contains 14 residues. Germline V gene sequence: CDR1 MNHEY, CDR2 SMNVEV (reference sequence). The CDR3 DNA follows: TGTGCCAGCAGCCCGACAGGGTACAAAAAGGGCTACACCTTC. It translates to CASSPTGYKKGYTF.

Notes on this clone: An end of the junction does not agree with germline; a read error may underlie this. V usage is TRBV4-1 and J usage is TRBJ2-7; the D gene is possibly TRBD2 (6 bases). CDR3 size: 16 residues. Germline CDR1 and CDR2: MGHRA and YSYEKL. The CDR3 DNA reads TGCGCCAGCAGCCACGGTAGCGGCCCTCTCTCCTACGAGCAGCACTTC. This codes for CASSHGSGPLSYEQHF.

This clone was counted a few times. The rearrangement links TRBV10-3 to TRBJ1-3; 7 bases align to TRBD1. The germline gives CDR1 ENHRY, CDR2 SYGVKD. The CDR3 is made up of 13 amino acids. The trim removed 10 bases at V and 4 bases at J, leaving 7 bases unmatched. The CDR3 nucleotides are TGTGCCACCAGACAGGGCTTCGGAAACACCATATATTTT. It translates to CATRQGFGNTIYF.

The gene calls are TRBV6-6 and TRBJ2-1, with no clear D. CDR1 MNHNY and CDR2 SVGAGI come from the germline V gene (reference sequence). The CDR3 spans 15 residues. Trimming removed 2 bases at V and 9 bases at J, with 17 bases between. CDR3 protein: CASSYLVQTDGEQFF. The CDR3 DNA is TGTGCCAGCAGTTACCTCGTGCAGACCGACGGTGAGCAGTTCTTC.

The rearrangement links TRBV2 to TRBJ1-1; no clear D gene. V lost 2 bases, J lost 0 bases, and 4 bases lay in between. CDR3 length: 13 amino acids. Germline values: CDR1 SNHLY, CDR2 FYNNEI. CDR3 sequence reads: CASSELMNTEAFF. For the CDR3, the DNA is TGTGCCAGCAGTGAACTGATGAACACTGAAGCTTTCTTT.

J is TRBJ2-5 and V is TRBV18, with D perhaps TRBD2 (5 bases). Looked up from germline, CDR1 is KGHSH and CDR2 is LQKENI. V shed 4 bases and J shed 5 bases, with 20 bases lying between them. The CDR3 contains 16 residues. The DNA for the CDR3 is TGTGCCAGCTCACTGAACGGGGTGGCGTTGGTCGAGACCCAGTACTTC. Its translation: CASSLNGVALVETQYF.